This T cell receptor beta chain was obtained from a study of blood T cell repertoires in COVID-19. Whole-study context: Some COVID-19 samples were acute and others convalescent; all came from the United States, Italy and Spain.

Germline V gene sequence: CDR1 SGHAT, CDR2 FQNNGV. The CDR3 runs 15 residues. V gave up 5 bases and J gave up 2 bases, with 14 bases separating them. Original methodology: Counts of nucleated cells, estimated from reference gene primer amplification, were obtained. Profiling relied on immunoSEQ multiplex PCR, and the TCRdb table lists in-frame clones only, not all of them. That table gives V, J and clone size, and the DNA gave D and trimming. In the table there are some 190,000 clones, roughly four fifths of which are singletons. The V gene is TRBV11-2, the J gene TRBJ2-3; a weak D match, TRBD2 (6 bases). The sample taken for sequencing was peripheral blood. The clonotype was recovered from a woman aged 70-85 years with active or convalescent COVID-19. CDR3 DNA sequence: TGTGCCAGCAGCATCGGGACTGAGTCCACAGATACGCAGTATTTT. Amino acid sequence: CASSIGTESTDTQYF.